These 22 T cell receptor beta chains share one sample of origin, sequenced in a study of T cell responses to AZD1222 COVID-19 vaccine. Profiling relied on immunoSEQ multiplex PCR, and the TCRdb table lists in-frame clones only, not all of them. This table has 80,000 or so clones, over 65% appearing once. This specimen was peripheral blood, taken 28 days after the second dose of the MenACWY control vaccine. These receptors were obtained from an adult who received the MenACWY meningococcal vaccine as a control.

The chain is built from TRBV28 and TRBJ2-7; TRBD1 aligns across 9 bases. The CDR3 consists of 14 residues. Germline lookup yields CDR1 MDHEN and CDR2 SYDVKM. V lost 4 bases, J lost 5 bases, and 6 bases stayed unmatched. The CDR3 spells CASSSPDRGNEQYF. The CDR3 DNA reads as TGTGCCAGCAGTTCCCCGGACAGGGGTAACGAGCAGTACTTC.

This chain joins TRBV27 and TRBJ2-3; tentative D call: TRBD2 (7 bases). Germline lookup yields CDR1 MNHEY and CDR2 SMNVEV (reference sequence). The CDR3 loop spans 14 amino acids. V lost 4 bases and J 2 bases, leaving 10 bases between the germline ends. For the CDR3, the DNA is TGTGCCAGCAGTTCGGGGGGCCACACAGATACGCAGTATTTT. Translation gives CASSSGGHTDTQYF.

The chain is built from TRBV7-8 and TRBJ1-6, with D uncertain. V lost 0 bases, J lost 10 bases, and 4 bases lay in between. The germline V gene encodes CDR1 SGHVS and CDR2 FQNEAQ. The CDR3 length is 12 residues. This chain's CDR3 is CASSLAGSPLHF. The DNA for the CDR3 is TGTGCCAGCAGCTTAGCTGGATCACCCCTCCACTTT.

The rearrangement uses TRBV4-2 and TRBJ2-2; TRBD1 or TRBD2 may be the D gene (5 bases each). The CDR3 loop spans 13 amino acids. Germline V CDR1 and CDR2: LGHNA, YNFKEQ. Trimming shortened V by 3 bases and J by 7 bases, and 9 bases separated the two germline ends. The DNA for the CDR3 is TGTGCCAGCAGCCAGGGGGTTGGCGGGGAGCTGTTTTTT. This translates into CASSQGVGGELFF.

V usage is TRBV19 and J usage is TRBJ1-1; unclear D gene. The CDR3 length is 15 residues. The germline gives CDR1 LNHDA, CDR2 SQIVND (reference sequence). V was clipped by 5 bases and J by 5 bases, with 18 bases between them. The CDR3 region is CASSPGRITQTEAFF. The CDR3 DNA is TGTGCCAGTAGTCCCGGACGGATTACCCAAACTGAAGCTTTCTTT. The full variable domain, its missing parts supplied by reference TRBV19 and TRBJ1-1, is DGGITQSPKYLFRKEGQNVTLSCEQNLNHDAMYWYRQDPGQGLRLIYYSQIVNDFQKGDIAEGYSVSREKKESFPLTVTSAQKNPTAFYLCASSPGRITQTEAFFGQGTRLTVV.

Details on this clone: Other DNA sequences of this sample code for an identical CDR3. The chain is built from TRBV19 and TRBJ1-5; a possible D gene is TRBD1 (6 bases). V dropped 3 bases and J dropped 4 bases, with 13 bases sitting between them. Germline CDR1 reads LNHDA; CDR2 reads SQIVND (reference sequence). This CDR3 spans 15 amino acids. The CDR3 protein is CASSILGGGNQPQHF. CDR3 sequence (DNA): TGTGCCAGTAGTATCTTGGGGGGCGGAAATCAGCCCCAGCATTTT.

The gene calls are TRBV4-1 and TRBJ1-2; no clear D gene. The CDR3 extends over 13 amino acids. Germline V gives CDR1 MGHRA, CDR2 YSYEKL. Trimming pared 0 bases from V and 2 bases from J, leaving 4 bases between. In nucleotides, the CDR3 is TGCGCCAGCAGCCAAGATAACAACTATGGCTACACCTTC. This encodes CASSQDNNYGYTF.

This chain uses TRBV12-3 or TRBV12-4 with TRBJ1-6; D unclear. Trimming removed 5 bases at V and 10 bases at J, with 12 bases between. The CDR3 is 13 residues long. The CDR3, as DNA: TGTGCCAGCAGTCCTACCCCTGGGTCACCCCTCCACTTT. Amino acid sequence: CASSPTPGSPLHF.

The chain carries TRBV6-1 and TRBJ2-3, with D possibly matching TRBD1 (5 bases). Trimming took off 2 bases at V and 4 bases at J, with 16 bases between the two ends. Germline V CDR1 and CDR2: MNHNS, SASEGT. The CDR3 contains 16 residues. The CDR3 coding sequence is TGTGCCAGCAGTGAACGAAGGACACCTGCACCAGATACGCAGTATTTT. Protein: CASSERRTPAPDTQYF.

CDR3 DNA: TGTGCCAGCAGTACCCGGACGAAGGCTAATGAAAAACTGTTTTTT. Its translation is CASSTRTKANEKLFF. The gene calls are TRBV28 and TRBJ1-4; D ambiguous. CDR3 length equals 15 residues. V dropped 5 bases and J dropped 3 bases, with 13 bases sitting between them. Per germline, CDR1 MDHEN and CDR2 SYDVKM. Filled out from reference TRBV28 and TRBJ1-4, the complete variable domain reads DVKVTQSSRYLVKRTGEKVFLECVQDMDHENMFWYRQDPGLGLRLIYFSYDVKMKEKGDIPEGYSVSREKKERFSLILESASTNQTSMYLCASSTRTKANEKLFFGSGTQLSVL.

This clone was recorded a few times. CDR3 sequence reads: CASSYGLASRGRNEQFF. CDR3 DNA: TGTGCCAGCAGTTACGGATTAGCGTCTAGAGGGAGGAATGAGCAGTTCTTC. The genes are TRBV6-2 or TRBV6-3 and TRBJ2-1; tentatively, D is TRBD2 (6 bases). The germline V gene has CDR1 MNHEY and CDR2 SVGEGT. The CDR3 is 17 amino acids. With 2 bases removed from V and 7 bases from J, the gap between germline ends came to 21 bases.

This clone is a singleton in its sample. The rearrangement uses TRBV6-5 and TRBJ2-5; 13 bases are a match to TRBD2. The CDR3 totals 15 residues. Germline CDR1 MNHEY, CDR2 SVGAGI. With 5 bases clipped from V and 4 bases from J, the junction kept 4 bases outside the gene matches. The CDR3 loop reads CASSPRLAGGETQYF. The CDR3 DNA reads TGTGCCAGCAGTCCGAGACTAGCGGGAGGAGAGACCCAGTACTTC.

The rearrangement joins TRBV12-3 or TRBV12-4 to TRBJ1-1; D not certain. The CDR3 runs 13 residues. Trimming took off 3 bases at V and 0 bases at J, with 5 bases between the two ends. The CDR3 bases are TGTGCCAGCAGTTTCAGAATGAACACTGAAGCTTTCTTT. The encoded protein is CASSFRMNTEAFF.

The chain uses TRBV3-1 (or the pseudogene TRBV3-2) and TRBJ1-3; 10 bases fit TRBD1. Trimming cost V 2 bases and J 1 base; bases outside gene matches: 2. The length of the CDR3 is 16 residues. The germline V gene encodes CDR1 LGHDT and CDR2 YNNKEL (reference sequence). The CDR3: CASSQRTGGSGNTIYF. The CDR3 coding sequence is TGTGCCAGCAGCCAACGGACAGGGGGGTCTGGAAACACCATATATTTT.

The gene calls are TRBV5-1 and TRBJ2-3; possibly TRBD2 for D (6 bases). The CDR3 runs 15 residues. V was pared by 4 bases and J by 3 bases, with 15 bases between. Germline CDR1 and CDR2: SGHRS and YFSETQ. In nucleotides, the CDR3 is TGCGCCAGCAGCCCCAGGGTTAGCGGAACAGATACGCAGTATTTT. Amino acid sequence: CASSPRVSGTDTQYF.

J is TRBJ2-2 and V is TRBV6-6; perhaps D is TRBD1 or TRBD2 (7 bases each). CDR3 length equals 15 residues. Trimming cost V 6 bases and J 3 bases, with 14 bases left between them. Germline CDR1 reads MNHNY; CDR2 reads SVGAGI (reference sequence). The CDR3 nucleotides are TGTGCCAGCAGCCCGGCAGGGGGGGACACCGGGGAGCTGTTTTTT. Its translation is CASSPAGGDTGELFF.

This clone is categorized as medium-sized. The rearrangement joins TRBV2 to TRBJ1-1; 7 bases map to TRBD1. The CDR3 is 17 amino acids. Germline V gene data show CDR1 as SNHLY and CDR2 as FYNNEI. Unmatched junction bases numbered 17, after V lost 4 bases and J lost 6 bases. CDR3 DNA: TGTGCCAGCAGTGCGGGATTAAAATTGGACAGGAGCGCTGAAGCTTTCTTT. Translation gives CASSAGLKLDRSAEAFF.

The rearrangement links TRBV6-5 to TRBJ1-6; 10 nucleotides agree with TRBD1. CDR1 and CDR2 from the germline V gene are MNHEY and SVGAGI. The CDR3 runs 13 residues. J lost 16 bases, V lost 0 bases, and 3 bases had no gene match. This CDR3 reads CASSYSGTGELHF. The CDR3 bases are TGTGCCAGCAGTTACTCGGGGACAGGGGAGCTCCACTTT.

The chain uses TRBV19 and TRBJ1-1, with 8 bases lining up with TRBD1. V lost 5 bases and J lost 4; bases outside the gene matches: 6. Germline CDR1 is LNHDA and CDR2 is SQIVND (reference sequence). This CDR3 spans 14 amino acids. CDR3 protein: CASSFLDRATEAFF. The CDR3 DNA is TGTGCCAGTAGTTTTTTGGACAGGGCCACTGAAGCTTTCTTT.

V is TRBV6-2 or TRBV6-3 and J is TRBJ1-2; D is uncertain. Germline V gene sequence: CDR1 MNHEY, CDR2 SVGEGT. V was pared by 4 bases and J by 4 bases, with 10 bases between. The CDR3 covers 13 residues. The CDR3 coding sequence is TGTGCCAGCAGTTCGTCGGGCCTCTATGGCTACACCTTC. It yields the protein CASSSSGLYGYTF.

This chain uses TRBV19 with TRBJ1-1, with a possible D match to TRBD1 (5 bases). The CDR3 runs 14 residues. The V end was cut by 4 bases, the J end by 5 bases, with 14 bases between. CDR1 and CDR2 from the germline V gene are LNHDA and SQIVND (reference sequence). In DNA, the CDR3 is TGTGCCAGTAGTAGAGGAGGGTCAGGGACTGAAGCTTTCTTT. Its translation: CASSRGGSGTEAFF.

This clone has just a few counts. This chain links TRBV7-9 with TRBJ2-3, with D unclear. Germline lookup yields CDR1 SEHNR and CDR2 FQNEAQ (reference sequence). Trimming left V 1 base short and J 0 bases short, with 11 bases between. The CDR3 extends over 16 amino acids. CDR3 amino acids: CASSLVASRSTDTQYF. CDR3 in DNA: TGTGCCAGCAGCTTAGTGGCCAGTAGAAGCACAGATACGCAGTATTTT.